The 13 T cell receptor beta chains below come from one sample, sequenced in a study of tumor and adjacent non-tumor tissue in lung cancer. This sample's RNA came from whole unsorted tissue. Three rounds of nested PCR, following a modified ARM-PCR protocol, produced the TCRbeta library. TCRdb fed the multiplex PCR reads into MiXCR, producing one record per CDR3 protein. The sample contains tens of thousands of distinct CDR3 sequences, approximately 70% of which appear only once. Material for sequencing was lung tumor tissue. Receptors were obtained from a man aged 55 to 70 with non-small cell lung cancer.

To note about this clonotype: Possible read error: a much larger clone is one base away. V and J are TRBV20-1 and TRBJ2-2, with D possibly being TRBD1 (7 bases). Germline CDR1 and CDR2: DFQATT and SNEGSKA (reference sequence). The CDR3 length is 15 residues. CDR3 region: CSGRDRQGGTGELFF. The CDR3, as DNA: TGCAGTGGTAGAGATCGGCAGGGGGGAACCGGGGAGCTGTTTTTT.

As for this clonotype: The conserved phenylalanine or tryptophan is not found at the CDR3 terminus, so this likely reflects a read error. The DNA is omitted, as the CDR3 cannot be located on it reliably, and the CDR3 follows TCRdb's listing. This chain links TRBV29-1 with TRBJ2-1; the listed D gene, TRBD1, was not tested against the DNA. The CDR3 is 12 residues long, ends included. CDR1 is SQVTM and CDR2 is ANQGSEA in the germline V gene. The CDR3 loop reads CSVMTGIHEQSS.

The chain couples TRBV11-2 to TRBJ2-5; either TRBD1 or TRBD2 may supply D (5 bases each). Trimming cost V 5 bases and J 9 bases, with 22 bases left between them. Germline CDR1 and CDR2: SGHAT and FQNNGV. This CDR3 has 15 residues. The CDR3, as DNA: TGTGCCAGCAGCCAGGACAACCGAGGGAGTGAGGCCCAGTACTTC. Its protein product is CASSQDNRGSEAQYF.

The rearrangement uses TRBV4-2 and TRBJ2-1; 9 bases line up with TRBD2. This CDR3 has 16 amino acids. The germline gives CDR1 LGHNA, CDR2 YNFKEQ. The ends lost 1 base at V and 7 bases at J; junction bases unmatched: 8. CDR3 amino acids: CASSQGVAGGHNEQFF. Here the CDR3 DNA reads TGTGCCAGCAGCCAAGGTGTGGCGGGAGGGCATAATGAGCAGTTCTTC.

The chain recombines TRBV21-1 with TRBJ1-4; no check of the table's D call, TRBD1, against the DNA was made. TRBV21-1 is flagged as a pseudogene. The CDR3 spans 18 residues. Here the CDR3 reads CASIKAADRGKENEKLFF. The CDR3 DNA follows: TGCGCCAGTATCAAAGCGGCGGACAGGGGAAAGGAGAATGAAAAACTGTTTTTT.

The V gene is TRBV11-2, the J gene TRBJ1-2; weak D call: TRBD1 (5 bases). This CDR3 spans 15 amino acids. From germline, CDR1 is SGHAT and CDR2 FQNNGV. V lost 10 bases and J 1 base, leaving 19 bases between the germline ends. The CDR3 loop is CANNLRGPNNYGYTF. Here the CDR3 DNA reads TGTGCCAACAACCTGAGGGGCCCGAATAACTATGGCTACACCTTC.

As to this clonotype: Relative to the germline gene, one junction end is altered; a read error may explain this. This chain connects TRBV11-1 to TRBJ2-1; either TRBD1 or TRBD2 may supply D (6 bases each). Germline V lookup: CDR1 SGHAT, CDR2 FQDESV (reference sequence). The CDR3 runs to 14 residues. In nucleotides, the CDR3 is TGTGCTAGCAGCCTTCAGGGGAGGTACAATAAACAGTTCTTC. Residues: CASSLQGRYNKQFF.

Regarding this clonotype: The junction shows a germline mismatch at one end, possibly a read error. The V gene is TRBV28, the J gene TRBJ2-7, with unresolved D. Germline CDR1 MDHEN, CDR2 SYDVKM. This CDR3 has 12 amino acids. Written as DNA, the CDR3 is TGTGTCAGCAAGCTAGGAACCTACGAGCAGTACTTC. Translated: CVSKLGTYEQYF.

A remark on this clonotype: Possible read error: a much larger clone is one base away. The chain has TRBV11-3 and TRBJ2-1, with D possibly being TRBD2 (5 bases). CDR1 is SGHNT and CDR2 is YENEEA in the germline V gene. The CDR3 contains 13 residues. Deletions cut 5 bases from V and 13 bases from J, with 18 bases between. The CDR3 is CASSAEVASIQFF. DNA for the CDR3: TGTGCCAGCAGCGCAGAGGTGGCTAGCATCCAGTTCTTC.

In regard to this clonotype: Mismatch with germline at one junction end may stem from a read error. The chain links TRBV4-2 to TRBJ2-6, with D possibly TRBD1 on 5 matching bases. The CDR3 totals 15 residues. Germline V CDR1 and CDR2: LGHNA, YNFKEQ. CDR3 nucleotide sequence: TGTGCCAGCAGCCAAGGTAGACCTGGGGCCAACGTCCCGACTTTC. It yields the protein CASSQGRPGANVPTF.

The V call is TRBV11-1, the J call TRBJ2-1, with TRBD2 matching over 16 bases. This CDR3 has 21 amino acids. V lost 3 bases to trimming and J lost 12 bases; unmatched junction nucleotides: 23. Looked up from germline, CDR1 is SGHAT and CDR2 is FQDESV (reference sequence). The chain's CDR3 is CASSFPPSGTSGGALIKVQFF. The CDR3, as DNA: TGTGCCAGCAGCTTCCCTCCCTCCGGGACTAGCGGGGGGGCCCTTATCAAAGTGCAGTTCTTC.

As concerns this clonotype: The germline gene is not matched at one end of the junction; a read error may be the cause. The chain joins TRBV12-3 or TRBV12-4 to TRBJ2-1, with D possibly being TRBD1 or TRBD2 (5 bases each). This CDR3 has 14 residues. The DNA of the CDR3 is TGTGCCAGCAGTTTCTCGGGGCGTGGGAATGTGCAGTTCTTC. Translated, it gives CASSFSGRGNVQFF.

About this clonotype itself: At one end, the junction sequence differs from germline, possibly due to a read error. V usage is TRBV12-3 or TRBV12-4 and J usage is TRBJ2-1; weak D call: TRBD2 (5 bases). This CDR3 has 12 residues. The chain's CDR3 is CTSSRDSNGQFF. For the CDR3, the DNA is TGTACCAGCAGCCGGGATAGCAATGGGCAGTTCTTC.